Listed here are 14 T cell receptor beta chains from one sample, sequenced in a study of CD8+ T cells in alopecia areata. The treatment is: oral pan-JAK inhibitor, 5-10 mg twice daily. Isolated RNA was reverse transcribed into cDNA used as the sequencing template. Method: immunoSEQ multiplex PCR; TCRdb's copy keeps in-frame clones and lacks some. The sample includes about 160,000 clones, about 71% of them seen just once. Sequencing was performed on CD4+ T cells sorted from blood, taken at week 4, from a patient treated with tofacitinib. The receptor source for this set is a human donor with alopecia areata.

The J gene is TRBJ1-2, the V gene TRBV30; the D is unclear. This CDR3 is 10 amino acids long. V was pared by 4 bases and J by 5 bases, with 5 bases between. Germline V gene data show CDR1 as GTSNPN and CDR2 as SVGIG (reference sequence). The CDR3, as DNA: TGTGCCTGGAACAAGTATGGCTACACCTTC. This translates into CAWNKYGYTF.

The sample holds a few counts of this clone. The chain combines TRBV5-6 with TRBJ1-6; D is uncertain. The germline gives CDR1 SGHDT, CDR2 YYEEEE. Trimming cost V 1 base and J 3 bases, with 11 bases left between them. There are 16 residues in the CDR3. CDR3 residues: CASSLLIPRYNSPLHF. The CDR3 DNA reads TGTGCCAGCAGCTTGCTAATACCGCGCTATAATTCACCCCTCCACTTT.

The rearrangement joins TRBV25-1 to TRBJ2-2, with D unresolved. The CDR3 extends over 11 amino acids. The germline CDR1 and CDR2 sequences are MGHDK and SYGVNS. The V end lost 6 bases, the J end lost 8 bases, and 7 bases lay between the germline ends. CDR3 coding DNA: TGTGCCAGCAGAGTCGCGGGGGAGCTGTTTTTT. Amino acid sequence: CASRVAGELFF.

The CDR3 coding sequence is TGTGCCTGGAACAGGGGAACTAATGAAAAACTGTTTTTT. This sequence encodes CAWNRGTNEKLFF. The chain uses TRBV30 and TRBJ1-4; TRBD1 agrees at 7 bases. After removal of 4 bases from V and 1 base from J, the junction contained 0 bases not matched to a gene. The CDR3 totals 13 residues. Germline lookup yields CDR1 GTSNPN and CDR2 SVGIG (reference sequence). Based on the CDR3 plus reference TRBV30 and TRBJ1-4, the full variable domain is SQTIHQWPATLVQPVGSPLSLECTVEGTSNPNLYWYRQAAGRGLQLLFYSVGIGQISSEVPQNLSASRPQDRQFILSSKKLLLSDSGFYLCAWNRGTNEKLFFGSGTQLSVL.

This rearrangement joins TRBV30 to TRBJ1-1; D might be TRBD1 (5 bases). Germline loops: CDR1 GTSNPN, CDR2 SVGIG (reference sequence). The CDR3 is 12 residues long. Trimming removed 4 bases at V and 5 bases at J, with 11 bases between. The CDR3 loop reads CAWIRRGTEAFF. The DNA for the CDR3 is TGTGCCTGGATTCGGAGGGGTACTGAAGCTTTCTTT.

The V gene is TRBV13, the J gene TRBJ2-1; 9 bases are shared with TRBD2. This CDR3 contains 18 residues. The germline V gene encodes CDR1 PRHDT and CDR2 FYEKMQ (reference sequence). Trimming removed 0 bases from V and 0 bases from J; junction bases left unmatched: 6. Here the CDR3 reads CASSLGLAGGSSYNEQFF. The CDR3 coding sequence is TGTGCCAGCAGCTTAGGCCTGGCGGGGGGGTCCTCCTACAATGAGCAGTTCTTC.

The chain employs TRBV19 and TRBJ2-2; weak D call: TRBD1 (6 bases). The V gene's germline CDR1 is LNHDA and CDR2 SQIVND (reference sequence). The V and J ends lost 7 bases and 2 bases respectively, with 8 bases between them. The CDR3 runs 13 residues. The CDR3 bases are TGTGCCAGTACAGGGGCAAACACCGGGGAGCTGTTTTTT. Translated: CASTGANTGELFF.

This chain joins TRBV4-3 and TRBJ2-7; possibly TRBD1 for D (6 bases). Deletions cut 1 base from V and 2 bases from J, with 12 bases between. Germline V gene sequence: CDR1 LGHNA, CDR2 YSLEER. The CDR3 consists of 15 residues. CDR3 coding DNA: TGCGCCAGCAGCCAAGGGGTTACAGGGACCTACGAGCAGTACTTC. Protein sequence: CASSQGVTGTYEQYF.

The rearrangement uses TRBV4-1 and TRBJ2-3, with 13 bases lining up with TRBD2. After removal of 4 bases from V and 4 bases from J, the junction contained 5 bases not matched to a gene. The germline gives CDR1 MGHRA, CDR2 YSYEKL. The CDR3 has 16 amino acids. CDR3 sequence reads: CASSLLAGGLSDTQYF. CDR3 sequence (DNA): TGCGCCAGCAGCCTACTAGCGGGGGGGCTCTCAGATACGCAGTATTTT.

This chain joins TRBV7-7 and TRBJ1-1; no reliable D call. This CDR3 is 10 amino acids long. Per germline, CDR1 SSHAT and CDR2 FNYEAQ (reference sequence). This CDR3 reads CASPDPRAFF. The CDR3 bases are TGTGCTAGCCCGGACCCCCGGGCTTTCTTT.

This clone has just a few counts. The V call is TRBV5-6, the J call TRBJ2-5, with no clear D. V lost 2 bases, J lost 0 bases, and 11 bases lay in between. The CDR3 has 15 amino acids. From germline, CDR1 is SGHDT and CDR2 YYEEEE. The CDR3 protein is CASSFRPAYQETQYF. CDR3 in DNA: TGTGCCAGCAGCTTCCGGCCAGCCTACCAAGAGACCCAGTACTTC.

This clone has just a few counts. The rearrangement uses TRBV7-9 and TRBJ2-7; no definite D call. This CDR3 is 11 amino acids long. Trimming stripped 1 base from V and 5 bases from J, with 3 bases between. Germline V gives CDR1 SEHNR, CDR2 FQNEAQ (reference sequence). CDR3 coding DNA: TGTGCCAGCAGCTTAGAGGACGAGCAGTACTTC. It is translated as CASSLEDEQYF.

V gene TRBV29-1 combines with J gene TRBJ1-6; D is perhaps TRBD1 (6 bases). This CDR3 has 13 residues. The V end was cut by 6 bases, the J end by 10 bases, with 16 bases between. Per the germline V gene, CDR1 is SQVTM and CDR2 is ANQGSEA. Here the CDR3 DNA reads TGCAGCGTCCAACAGGGTTCAGGGTCACCCCTCCACTTT. Translated: CSVQQGSGSPLHF. Supplemented by reference TRBV29-1 and TRBJ1-6, the full variable domain reads SAVISQKPSRDICQRGTSLTIQCQVDSQVTMMFWYRQQPGQSLTLIATANQGSEATYESGFVIDKFPISRPNLTFSTLTVSNMSPEDSSIYLCSVQQGSGSPLHFGNGTRLTVT.

This chain links TRBV6-6 with TRBJ1-2, with 7 bases that match TRBD1. With 6 bases clipped from V and 6 bases from J, the junction kept 7 bases outside the gene matches. Germline V lookup: CDR1 MNHNY, CDR2 SVGAGI (reference sequence). The CDR3 has 13 residues. The CDR3 bases are TGTGCCAGCAGATCGACAGGGAGAAATGGCTACACCTTC. Residues: CASRSTGRNGYTF.